The clone carrying this T cell receptor (beta chain) was picked up many times. Its antigen is unknown. The CDR3 end lies 3 residues beyond the end of the read and is filled in from the germline J gene. TCRdb's table, derived via immunoSEQ multiplex PCR, lists solely in-frame clones and lacks some. This set yields 30,000 to 45,000 clones and no singletons; the top ten hold 2.5% to 3%. From germline, CDR1 is GTSNPN and CDR2 SVGIG (reference sequence). V was pared by 5 bases and J by 1 base, with 1 base of the junction left unmatched. The CDR3 runs 12 residues. The entry originates in a study of T cell clonality in common variable immunodeficiency. General study results and limits: TCRbeta clonality was increased in CVID versus healthy controls.

Sequencing input: peripheral blood mononuclear cells. The clonotype was recovered from a person aged 18 to 75 in good health. This rearrangement joins TRBV30 to TRBJ2-5, with 7 positions matching TRBD1. The part of the CDR3 DNA that was read is TGTGCCTGGGACAGGGTCCAAGAGACC. Translated, it gives CAWDRVQET. The whole CDR3 is CAWDRVQETQYF.